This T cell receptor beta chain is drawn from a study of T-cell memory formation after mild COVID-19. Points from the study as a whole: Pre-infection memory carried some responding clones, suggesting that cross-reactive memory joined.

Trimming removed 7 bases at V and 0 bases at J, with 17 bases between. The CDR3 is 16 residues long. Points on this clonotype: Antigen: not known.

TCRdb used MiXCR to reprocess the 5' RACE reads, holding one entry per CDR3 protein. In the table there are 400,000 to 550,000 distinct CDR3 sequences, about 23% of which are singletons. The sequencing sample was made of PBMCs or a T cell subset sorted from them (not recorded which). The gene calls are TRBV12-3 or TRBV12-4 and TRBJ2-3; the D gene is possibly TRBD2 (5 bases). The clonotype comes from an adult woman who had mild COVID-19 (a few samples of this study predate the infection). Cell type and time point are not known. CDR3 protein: CASIGGTATSTDTQYF. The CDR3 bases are TGTGCCAGCATCGGAGGTACAGCAACTAGCACAGATACGCAGTATTTT.